This paragraph covers one T cell receptor beta chain sequence. Its specificity is unknown. Assay used: immunoSEQ multiplex PCR; TCRdb lists only in-frame clones, some missing. The table shows about 81,000 clones, with approximately 94% occurring only once. This sample is drawn from a study of OX40 agonist ivuxolimab in advanced cancers. Looking at the study overall: Those enrolled were approximately 87% male, with a mean age of around 57 years and ages from about 20 to 80. Three partial responders included one hepatocellular carcinoma patient and two cutaneous melanoma patients. Study-level results: In the 0.1 to 3.0 mg/kg range, CD4+ and CD8+ blood T cells had expanded clonally by week 6. The study found that CD8+ T cells averaged more expanded clones than CD4+.

Looked up from germline, CDR1 is SGHAT and CDR2 is FQNNGV. V gave up 5 bases and J gave up 7 bases; unmatched junction bases: 11. The CDR3 is 15 amino acids. The rearrangement links TRBV11-2 to TRBJ1-5; TRBD1 aligns across 7 bases. Sequencing was performed on CD4+ or CD8+ T cells sorted from blood, taken in a trial of the OX40 agonist ivuxolimab. The clonotype comes from an adult with an advanced solid tumor such as melanoma, head and neck, liver or kidney cancer. The CDR3 loop is CASSSPGQAGQPQHF. DNA of the CDR3: TGTGCCAGCAGCAGCCCTGGACAGGCCGGACAGCCCCAGCATTTT.